This T cell receptor beta chain was captured by sequencing in a study of blood T cells in healthy people across ages. V dropped 3 bases and J dropped 6 bases, with 6 bases sitting between them. Looked up from germline, CDR1 is LGHNA and CDR2 is YSLEER. There are 13 residues in the CDR3. Whenever a sample was processed, at least 7 million PBMCs were isolated. Primers used in a second PCR of roughly 6 to 11 cycles were a sample-barcoded 5' primer and a J-beta primer mix. TCRdb re-called the 5' RACE reads through MiXCR, storing one row per CDR3 protein. The sample has hundreds of thousands of distinct CDR3 sequences; about 34% are singletons. Study results and caveats: Significant beta diversity loss was already apparent by age approximately 36, declining roughly linearly. TCR beta diversity correlated strongly with naive T cell percentage.

This clonotype occurred many times. Its matching antigen is unknown. Sequenced sample: blood. The chain links TRBV4-3 to TRBJ1-6, with no clear D. This TCR came from a woman of 80 years or more in good health. CDR3 sequence (DNA): TGCGCCAGCAGCCAGGGCGTTAATTCACCCCTCCACTTT. As protein: CASSQGVNSPLHF.